One TCR beta chain is described in this entry. Antigen: not known. This sample was included in a study of OX40 agonist ivuxolimab in advanced cancers. Study details: The dose-escalation cohort had hepatocellular carcinoma, melanoma, renal cell or head and neck cancer. Having had anti-PD-1, anti-PD-L1 or anti-CTLA-4 therapy before was allowed, and roughly 40% had some. Partial responses were achieved by three patients, one with hepatocellular carcinoma and two with cutaneous melanoma.

CDR3 length: 14 residues. The V end was cut by 4 bases, the J end by 8 bases, with 15 bases between. CDR1 and CDR2 (germline): SGDLS, YYNGEE. Study-level points and caveats: The investigators did not determine what antigen specificity the expanded peripheral T cells had.

TCRdb's table, derived via immunoSEQ multiplex PCR, lists solely in-frame clones and lacks some. The repertoire holds 25,000 to 35,000 clones, with approximately 86% as singletons. V usage is TRBV9 and J usage is TRBJ2-2; D remains ambiguous. The receptor was derived from an adult with an advanced solid tumor such as melanoma, head and neck, liver or kidney cancer. Material: CD4+ or CD8+ T cells sorted from blood, obtained in a trial of the OX40 agonist ivuxolimab. This CDR3 reads CASSLLNKPGELFF. The CDR3 DNA follows: TGTGCCAGCAGCCTACTCAACAAGCCGGGGGAGCTGTTTTTT. The whole variable domain, remainder taken from reference TRBV9 and TRBJ2-2, is DSGVTQTPKHLITATGQRVTLRCSPRSGDLSVYWYQQSLDQGLQFLIQYYNGEERAKGNILERFSAQQFPDLHSELNLSSLELGDSALYFCASSLLNKPGELFFGEGSRLTVL.